A single sample is the source of the 28 T cell receptor beta chains below, sequenced in a study of T cell clusters in autoimmune cytopenias. TRB was amplified by touch-down multiplex PCR, primer pools A and B combined. Following a re-call of the multiplex PCR reads, TCRdb has one entry per CDR3 protein and lacks DNA. In all, the sample yields 9,000 to 13,000 distinct CDR3 sequences. Tens of thousands of genome equivalents of blood DNA were amplified for TRB. These data also formed part of another study, on T cell repertoires in aging, cancer and after chemotherapy.

Sequencing was carried out using peripheral blood. These receptors were taken from a human donor in good health.

The chain is built from TRBV12-3 or TRBV12-4 and TRBJ2-1; checking the TCRdb D call of TRBD1 is not possible without DNA. This CDR3 comprises 14 residues. CDR3: CASSLPGGRNEQFF.

The V and J genes are TRBV30 and TRBJ1-6; TCRdb gives TRBD1 as the D gene, but with no DNA this cannot be confirmed. CDR1 and CDR2 (germline): GTSNPN, SVGIG (reference sequence). This CDR3 contains 15 residues. The CDR3 reads CAWSAGTGLNSPLHF.

V usage is TRBV18 and J usage is TRBJ2-4; the TRBD1 assignment by TCRdb is unverifiable without DNA. In germline, CDR1 is KGHSH, CDR2 LQKENI. This CDR3 has 15 amino acids. Here the CDR3 reads CASSQGALAKNIQYF.

V gene TRBV5-6 combines with J gene TRBJ2-7; TCRdb names TRBD2, which stays unverified in the absence of DNA. This CDR3 contains 14 residues. The germline CDR1 and CDR2 sequences are SGHDT and YYEEEE. The CDR3 sequence: CASSLSGRLYEQYF.

The rearrangement joins TRBV30 to TRBJ2-7; no DNA is available, so the TRBD2 call from TCRdb remains unchecked. In germline, CDR1 is GTSNPN, CDR2 SVGIG (reference sequence). The CDR3 sequence is 15 residues long. The chain's CDR3 is CAWRLAGGFRNEQYF.

The genes are TRBV12-3 or TRBV12-4 and TRBJ2-1; TCRdb selects TRBD2, and the lack of DNA leaves this call unchecked. The CDR3 is 17 residues long. CDR3 in amino acids: CASSPRRAGGPGNEQFF.

This clonotype registers medium-sized (0.01 to 0.1%) by frequency. The chain joins TRBV29-1 to TRBJ2-3; as DNA is missing, the TRBD1 call by TCRdb cannot be tested. Per the germline V gene, CDR1 is SQVTM and CDR2 is ANQGSEA. CDR3 length: 12 residues. CDR3 in amino acids: CSISRSTDTQYF.

The genes are TRBV13 and TRBJ2-1; the TRBD2 assignment by TCRdb is unverifiable without DNA. The CDR3 runs to 15 residues. The V gene's germline CDR1 is PRHDT and CDR2 FYEKMQ (reference sequence). The CDR3 reads CASNRAGLSYNEQFF.

The rearrangement links TRBV11-3 to TRBJ1-1; the TCRdb D gene call, TRBD1, has no DNA to confirm it. Looked up from germline, CDR1 is SGHNT and CDR2 is YENEEA. There are 13 residues in the CDR3. CDR3: CASSLQGNTEAFF.

V gene TRBV30 combines with J gene TRBJ2-1. The CDR3 is 12 amino acids. Germline assignment: CDR1 GTSNPN and CDR2 SVGIG (reference sequence). The CDR3 sequence: CAWSVSPNEQFF.

This clonotype is labeled medium-sized based on frequency. The rearrangement joins TRBV29-1 to TRBJ2-5; the D call from TCRdb, TRBD1, cannot be confirmed without DNA. The CDR3 covers 13 residues. Germline CDR1 and CDR2: SQVTM and ANQGSEA. CDR3 region: CSVVRQGKETQYF.

The chain carries TRBV6-1 and TRBJ2-3; TCRdb proposes TRBD1, but this gene call is untestable without DNA. The germline V gene encodes CDR1 MNHNS and CDR2 SASEGT. The CDR3 loop spans 12 amino acids. The CDR3 sequence is CAGGGPQIKQYF.

V gene TRBV18 combines with J gene TRBJ2-3. Per the germline V gene, CDR1 is KGHSH and CDR2 is LQKENI. The CDR3 contains 13 residues. CDR3 protein: CASSPPGPYTQYF.

J is TRBJ2-5 and V is TRBV27; the TCRdb D gene call, TRBD1, has no DNA to confirm it. The CDR3 runs 14 residues. Germline values: CDR1 MNHEY, CDR2 SMNVEV (reference sequence). CDR3 residues: CASRRQGRRETQYF.

V is TRBV5-5 and J is TRBJ1-2; the TCRdb D gene call, TRBD1, has no DNA to confirm it. CDR1 is SGHKS, CDR2 YYEKEE, per germline (reference sequence). This CDR3 has 16 amino acids. The CDR3 loop is CASSLISVTRGLGYTF.

The chain combines TRBV6-6 with TRBJ1-6. The CDR3 spans 15 residues. The germline gives CDR1 MNHNY, CDR2 SVGAGI (reference sequence). CDR3 in amino acids: CASSYKGDNNSPLHF.

The chain uses TRBV5-5 and TRBJ2-5; the TCRdb call, TRBD1, lacks DNA for checking. Germline values: CDR1 SGHKS, CDR2 YYEKEE (reference sequence). This CDR3 comprises 13 residues. This CDR3 reads CASSFRGQETQYF.

The rearrangement joins TRBV15 to TRBJ2-7; no DNA is available, so the TRBD1 call from TCRdb remains unchecked. The germline V gene has CDR1 LNHNV and CDR2 YYDKDF (reference sequence). The CDR3 covers 15 residues. The CDR3 spells CATSRGGTFAYEQYF.

The J gene is TRBJ1-6, the V gene TRBV6-6; the D call of TRBD1 rests on TCRdb alone, since no DNA is present to check it. The germline V gene encodes CDR1 MNHNY and CDR2 SVGAGI (reference sequence). The CDR3 spans 14 residues. The CDR3 is CASRATGTNSPLHF.

This rearrangement joins TRBV6-1 to TRBJ2-3. Germline V gives CDR1 MNHNS, CDR2 SASEGT. The CDR3 spans 13 residues. The CDR3 spells CASSETSPDTQYF.

Considering frequency, this clonotype is medium-sized. This chain connects TRBV19 to TRBJ1-4; TCRdb's D gene call, TRBD1, goes unchecked for lack of DNA. Germline CDR1 LNHDA, CDR2 SQIVND (reference sequence). CDR3 length: 13 amino acids. CDR3 region: CASSSPGDEKLFF.

The chain joins TRBV6-5 to TRBJ2-2; without DNA, the TCRdb call of TRBD2 cannot be checked. Germline CDR1 MNHEY, CDR2 SVGAGI. This CDR3 spans 16 amino acids. CDR3 loop: CASSSTGLAGSGELFF.

The chain uses TRBV15 and TRBJ1-5; the D gene TCRdb calls, TRBD1, cannot be checked with no DNA. This CDR3 spans 15 amino acids. The germline gives CDR1 LNHNV, CDR2 YYDKDF (reference sequence). CDR3 protein: CATSRDGQGDQPQHF.

The chain carries TRBV19 and TRBJ2-3; the D gene TCRdb calls, TRBD2, cannot be checked with no DNA. The length of the CDR3 is 18 residues. The germline V gene has CDR1 LNHDA and CDR2 SQIVND (reference sequence). The CDR3 loop reads CASSTGLAGVRVPDTQYF.

CDR3 in amino acids: CASRGNFGRSSYNEQFF. This sequence joins TRBV19 and TRBJ2-1. From germline, CDR1 is LNHDA and CDR2 SQIVND (reference sequence). The CDR3 contains 17 residues.

The rearrangement links TRBV6-6 to TRBJ2-3; lacking DNA, the TRBD2 call made by TCRdb goes unchecked. Germline-derived CDR1 and CDR2 are MNHNY and SVGAGI (reference sequence). The length of the CDR3 is 13 residues. CDR3: CASSQRDSPGVYF.

Frequency places this clonotype as medium-sized. CDR3 sequence reads: CASSYLSGELFF. The rearrangement links TRBV6-5 to TRBJ2-2. This CDR3 spans 12 amino acids. Germline V CDR1 and CDR2: MNHEY, SVGAGI.

This rearrangement joins TRBV10-3 to TRBJ1-6; TCRdb lists TRBD1, though no DNA is available to test this call. The CDR3 totals 16 residues. CDR1 and CDR2 from the germline V gene are ENHRY and SYGVKD. The CDR3 spells CAISRYGTGKNSPLHF.